This T cell receptor beta chain stems from a study of tumor and adjacent non-tumor tissue in lung cancer. Overall study: Aged about 31 to 80 years, patients included roughly ten men and about five women with stage I to III disease. General study points: Tumor tissue had significantly higher TCR diversity than normal lung.

After removal of 9 bases from V and 4 bases from J, the junction contained 10 bases not matched to a gene. The CDR3 is 14 residues long. CDR1 is SGHAT, CDR2 FQNNGV, per germline. RNA was extracted from bulk tissue without any cell sorting. More than 3 cm separated this lung sample from the edge of the tumor. Turning to this clonotype: What it binds is unknown.

A modified ARM-PCR protocol with three rounds of nested PCR amplified TCRbeta. TCRdb reprocessed the multiplex PCR reads with MiXCR, giving one entry per CDR3 protein. The data hold approximately 100,000 distinct CDR3 sequences, with 65% observed a single time. The V gene is TRBV11-2, the J gene TRBJ2-7, with TRBD1 matching over 9 bases. This sequence originates from a man aged 25-45 years with non-small cell lung cancer. Sequenced sample: distant non-tumor lung tissue. DNA of the CDR3: TGTGCCAGGAGGACCGGGACAGGGTCGTACGAGCAGTACTTC. Amino acids: CARRTGTGSYEQYF. Using reference TRBV11-2 and TRBJ2-7 for the parts outside the CDR3, the full variable domain is EAGVAQSPRYKIIEKRQSVAFWCNPISGHATLYWYQQILGQGPKLLIQFQNNGVVDDSQLPKDRFSAERLKGVDSTLKIQPAKLEDSAVYLCARRTGTGSYEQYFGPGTRLTVT.